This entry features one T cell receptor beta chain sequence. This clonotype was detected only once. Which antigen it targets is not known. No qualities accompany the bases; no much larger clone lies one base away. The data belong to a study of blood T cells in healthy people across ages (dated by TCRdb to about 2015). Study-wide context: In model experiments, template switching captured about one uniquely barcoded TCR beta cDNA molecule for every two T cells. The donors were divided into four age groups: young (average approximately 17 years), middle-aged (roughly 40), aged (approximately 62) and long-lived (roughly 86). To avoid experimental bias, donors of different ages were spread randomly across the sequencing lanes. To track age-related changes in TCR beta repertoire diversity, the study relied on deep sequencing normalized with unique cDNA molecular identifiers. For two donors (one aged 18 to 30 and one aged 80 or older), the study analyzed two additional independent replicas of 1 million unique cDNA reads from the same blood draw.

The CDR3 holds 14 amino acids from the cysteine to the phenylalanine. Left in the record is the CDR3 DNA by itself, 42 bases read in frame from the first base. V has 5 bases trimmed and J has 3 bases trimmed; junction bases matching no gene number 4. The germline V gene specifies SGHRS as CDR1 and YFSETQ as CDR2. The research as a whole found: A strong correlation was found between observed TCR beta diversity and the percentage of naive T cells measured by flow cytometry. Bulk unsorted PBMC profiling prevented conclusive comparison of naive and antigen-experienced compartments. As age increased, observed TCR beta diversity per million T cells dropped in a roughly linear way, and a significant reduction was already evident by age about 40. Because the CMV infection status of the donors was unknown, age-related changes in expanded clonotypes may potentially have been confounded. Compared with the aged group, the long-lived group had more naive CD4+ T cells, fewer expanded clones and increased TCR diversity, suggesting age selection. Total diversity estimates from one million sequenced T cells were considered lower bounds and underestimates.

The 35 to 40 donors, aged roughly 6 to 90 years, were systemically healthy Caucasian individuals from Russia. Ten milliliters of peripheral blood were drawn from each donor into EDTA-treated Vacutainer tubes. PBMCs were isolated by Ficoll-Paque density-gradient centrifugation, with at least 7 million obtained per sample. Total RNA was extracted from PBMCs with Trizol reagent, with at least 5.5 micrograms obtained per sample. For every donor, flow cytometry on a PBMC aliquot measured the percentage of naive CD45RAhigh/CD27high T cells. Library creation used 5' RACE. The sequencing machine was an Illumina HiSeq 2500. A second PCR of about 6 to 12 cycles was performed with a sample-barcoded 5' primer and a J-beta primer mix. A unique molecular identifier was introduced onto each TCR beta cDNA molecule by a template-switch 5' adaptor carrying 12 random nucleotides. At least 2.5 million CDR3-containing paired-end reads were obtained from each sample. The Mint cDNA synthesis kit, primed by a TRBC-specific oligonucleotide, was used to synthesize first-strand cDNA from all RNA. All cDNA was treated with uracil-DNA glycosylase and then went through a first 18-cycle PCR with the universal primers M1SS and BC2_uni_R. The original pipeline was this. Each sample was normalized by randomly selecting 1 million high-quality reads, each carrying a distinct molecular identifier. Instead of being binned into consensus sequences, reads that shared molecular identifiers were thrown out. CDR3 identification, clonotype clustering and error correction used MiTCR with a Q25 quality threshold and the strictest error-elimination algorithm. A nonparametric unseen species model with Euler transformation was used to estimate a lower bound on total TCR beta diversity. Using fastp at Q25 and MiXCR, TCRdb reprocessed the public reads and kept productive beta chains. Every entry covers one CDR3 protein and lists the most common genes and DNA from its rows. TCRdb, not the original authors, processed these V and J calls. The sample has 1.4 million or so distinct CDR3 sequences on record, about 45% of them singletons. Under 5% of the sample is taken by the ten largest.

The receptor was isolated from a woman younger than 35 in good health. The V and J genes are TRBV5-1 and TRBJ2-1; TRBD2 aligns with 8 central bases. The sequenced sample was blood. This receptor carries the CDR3 CASRPAGDYNEQFF. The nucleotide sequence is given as TGCGCCAGCAGACCAGCGGGGGACTACAATGAGCAGTTCTTC.